The clone carrying this TCR beta chain has more than one count but fewer than ten. Antigen: not known. This entry belongs to a study of CD8 T cells in ankylosing spondylitis. Each TCR beta library was made by quantitative 5'-RACE that incorporated molecular barcodes. TCRdb fed the 5' RACE reads into MiXCR, producing one record per CDR3 protein. The sample has fewer than 650,000 distinct CDR3 sequences; approximately 11% are singletons. The study, taken as a whole, reports: Made up of under 10 highly homologous variants, a TCR beta motif appeared characteristic of ankylosing spondylitis blood. Past research had described some motif variants in reactive arthritis synovial fluid and blood. Clones that were linked to disease were CD8+ and were relatively rare in peripheral blood. As reported, disease-linked clones showed significant enrichment in matched ankylosing spondylitis synovial fluid.

The sequence was obtained from a male donor with ankylosing spondylitis. Sequences were obtained from blood, either unsorted or a sorted T cell fraction (not recorded which).

CDR3 DNA: TGTGCCATCAGTGATCAGGGGGCCAGCTCTGGAAACACCATATATTTT. It specifies CAISDQGASSGNTIYF. The chain combines TRBV10-3 with TRBJ1-3; 8 nucleotides match TRBD1. The CDR3 extends over 16 amino acids. V shed 3 bases, J shed 0 bases, and the junction held 4 bases outside the gene matches. Per germline, CDR1 ENHRY and CDR2 SYGVKD.